This TCR beta chain was sequenced during a study of T-cell reconstitution after alpha-beta-depleted transplantation in children. This clonotype was observed a few times. Its antigen remains unknown. Regarding the study as a whole: The study reportedly traced alpha-beta T cells about two months after transplant to several hundred expanded graft clones. T-cell counts and diversity were attributed mostly to newly produced T cells one year after transplant.

Unique molecular identifiers were used to barcode this TCRbeta library. Via MiXCR, TCRdb re-called the PCR reads, giving one row per CDR3 protein. The sample shows around 960,000 distinct CDR3 sequences, about 31% of them seen only once. The starting material was PBMCs, mostly from graft donor cells, obtained 360 days after TCRalphabeta/CD19-depleted stem cell transplant. The receptor was isolated from a boy younger than two who had a stem cell transplant for SCID, so the T cells may come from the graft donor.

The CDR3 loop is CASSLDGTGSADTQYF. The CDR3 bases are TGCGCCAGCAGCTTGGACGGGACAGGGTCTGCAGATACGCAGTATTTT. J is TRBJ2-3 and V is TRBV5-1, with 9 nucleotides matching TRBD1. CDR1 SGHRS and CDR2 YFSETQ come from the germline V gene. The CDR3 has 16 amino acids. V shed 0 bases, J shed 4 bases, and the junction held 6 bases outside the gene matches.